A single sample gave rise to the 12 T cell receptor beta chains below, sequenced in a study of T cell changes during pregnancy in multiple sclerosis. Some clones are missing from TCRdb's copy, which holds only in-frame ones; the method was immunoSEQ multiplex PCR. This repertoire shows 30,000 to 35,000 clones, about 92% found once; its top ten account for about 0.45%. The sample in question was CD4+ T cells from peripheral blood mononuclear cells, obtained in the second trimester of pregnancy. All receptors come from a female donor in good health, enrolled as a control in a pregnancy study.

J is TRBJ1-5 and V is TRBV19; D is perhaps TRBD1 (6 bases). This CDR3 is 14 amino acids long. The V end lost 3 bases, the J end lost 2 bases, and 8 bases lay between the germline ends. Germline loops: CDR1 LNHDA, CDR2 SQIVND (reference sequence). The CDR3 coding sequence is TGTGCCAGTAGTATTTCAGGGGGCAATCAGCCCCAGCATTTT. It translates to CASSISGGNQPQHF.

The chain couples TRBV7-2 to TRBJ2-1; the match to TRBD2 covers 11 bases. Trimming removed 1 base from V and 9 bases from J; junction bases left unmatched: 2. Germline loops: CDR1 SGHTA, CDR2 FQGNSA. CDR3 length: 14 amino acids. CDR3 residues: CASSLVAGGSEQFF. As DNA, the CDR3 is TGTGCCAGCAGCTTAGTAGCGGGAGGGAGTGAGCAGTTCTTC.

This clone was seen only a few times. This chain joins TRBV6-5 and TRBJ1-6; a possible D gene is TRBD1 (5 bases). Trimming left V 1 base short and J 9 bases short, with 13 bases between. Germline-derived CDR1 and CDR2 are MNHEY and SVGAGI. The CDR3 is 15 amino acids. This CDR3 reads CASSYFPQGGSPLHF. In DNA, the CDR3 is TGTGCCAGCAGTTACTTCCCCCAGGGAGGTTCACCCCTCCACTTT.

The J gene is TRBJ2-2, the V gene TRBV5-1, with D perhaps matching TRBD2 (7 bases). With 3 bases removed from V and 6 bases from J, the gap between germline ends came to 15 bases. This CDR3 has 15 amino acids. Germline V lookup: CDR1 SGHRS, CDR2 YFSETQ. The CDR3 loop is CASSSLSGGSGELFF. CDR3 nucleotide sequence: TGCGCCAGCAGCTCCCTATCGGGGGGCTCCGGGGAGCTGTTTTTT.

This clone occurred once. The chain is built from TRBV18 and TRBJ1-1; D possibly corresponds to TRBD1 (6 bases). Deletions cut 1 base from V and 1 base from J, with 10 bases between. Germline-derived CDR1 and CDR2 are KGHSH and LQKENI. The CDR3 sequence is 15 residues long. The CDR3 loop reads CASSPLADRNTEAFF. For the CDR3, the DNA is TGTGCCAGCTCACCACTTGCGGACAGGAACACTGAAGCTTTCTTT.

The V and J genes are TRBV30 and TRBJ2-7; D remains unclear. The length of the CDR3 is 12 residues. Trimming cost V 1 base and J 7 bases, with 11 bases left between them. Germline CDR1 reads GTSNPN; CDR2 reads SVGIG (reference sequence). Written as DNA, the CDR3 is TGTGCCTGGAGTGGAGCCCCTCGGGAGCAGTACTTC. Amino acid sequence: CAWSGAPREQYF.

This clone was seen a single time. The CDR3 sequence is CASSRSGGYMDTEAFF. CDR3 DNA: TGTGCCAGCTCACGGTCAGGGGGCTATATGGACACTGAAGCTTTCTTT. The chain joins TRBV18 to TRBJ1-1, with TRBD1 matching 8 bases. With V trimmed by 4 bases and J by 3 bases, 10 bases remained unmatched. The CDR3 covers 16 residues. Germline V lookup: CDR1 KGHSH, CDR2 LQKENI. Full variable domain (missing parts from reference TRBV18 and TRBJ1-1): NAGVMQNPRHLVRRRGQEARLRCSPMKGHSHVYWYRQLPEEGLKFMVYLQKENIIDESGMPKERFSAEFPKEGPSILRIQQVVRGDSAAYFCASSRSGGYMDTEAFFGQGTRLTVV.

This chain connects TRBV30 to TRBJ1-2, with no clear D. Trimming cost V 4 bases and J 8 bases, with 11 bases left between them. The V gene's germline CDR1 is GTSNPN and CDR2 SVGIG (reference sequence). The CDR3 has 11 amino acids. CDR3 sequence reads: CAWTGSRGYTF. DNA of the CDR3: TGTGCCTGGACGGGGAGTAGGGGCTACACCTTC.

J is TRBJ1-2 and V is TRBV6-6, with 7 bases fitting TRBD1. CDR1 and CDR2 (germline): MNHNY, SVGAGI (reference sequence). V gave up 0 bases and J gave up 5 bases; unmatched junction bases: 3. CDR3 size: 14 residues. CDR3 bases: TGTGCCAGCAGTTACTCGGACAGGTCTTATGGCTACACCTTC. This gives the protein CASSYSDRSYGYTF.

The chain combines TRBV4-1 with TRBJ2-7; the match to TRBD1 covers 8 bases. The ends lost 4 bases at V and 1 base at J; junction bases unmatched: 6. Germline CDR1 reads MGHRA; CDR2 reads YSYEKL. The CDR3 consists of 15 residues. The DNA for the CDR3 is TGCGCCAGCAGCCCCGGACAGGGAGTATCCTACGAGCAGTACTTC. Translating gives CASSPGQGVSYEQYF.

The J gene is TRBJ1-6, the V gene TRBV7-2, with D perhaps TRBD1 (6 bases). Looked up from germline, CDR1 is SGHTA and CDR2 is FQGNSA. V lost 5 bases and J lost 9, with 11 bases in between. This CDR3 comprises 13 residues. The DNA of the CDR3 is TGTGCCAGCAGCGTCCAGGGGTTTTCACCCCTCCACTTT. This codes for CASSVQGFSPLHF.

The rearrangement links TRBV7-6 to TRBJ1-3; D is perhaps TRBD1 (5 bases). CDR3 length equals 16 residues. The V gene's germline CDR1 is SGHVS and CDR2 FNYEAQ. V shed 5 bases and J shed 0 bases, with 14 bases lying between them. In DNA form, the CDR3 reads TGTGCCAGCAGCGCAACAGGTCCTTACTCTGGAAACACCATATATTTT. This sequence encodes CASSATGPYSGNTIYF.